This TCR beta chain was observed in a study of T cell responses to AZD1222 COVID-19 vaccine. The protocol was immunoSEQ multiplex PCR, while the TCRdb copy is restricted to in-frame clones and leaves out a portion. This table holds over 150,000 clones, about 94% found once. Germline values: CDR1 MNHEY, CDR2 SMNVEV (reference sequence). The V end was cut by 3 bases, the J end by 4 bases, with 19 bases between. The CDR3 length is 16 residues. V usage is TRBV27 and J usage is TRBJ2-7, with a weak D call TRBD1 (5 bases). The receptor's source is an adult who received the AZD1222 COVID-19 vaccine. The specimen was peripheral blood, collected 28 days after the second AZD1222 dose. Here the CDR3 reads CASSFIPPTENYEQYF. DNA for the CDR3: TGTGCCAGCAGTTTCATCCCCCCGACAGAAAATTACGAGCAGTACTTC.